These 4 T cell receptor beta chains originate from one sample sequenced in a study of early T cells in non-severe SARS-CoV-2 infection (dated by TCRdb to the early 2020s). The library was built by means of 5' RACE. Sequencing used a NextSeq 500. The public reads were run again by TCRdb, first through fastp at Q25 and then through MiXCR, and only productive beta chains were kept. Rows merge per CDR3 protein into single entries with the most common DNA and genes. Within this sample are tens of thousands of distinct CDR3 sequences, with 12% of them counted one time only. The ten largest make up about 3.9% of the sample. Sequenced sample: whole blood. These receptors originate from an adult who was a healthcare worker with PCR-confirmed SARS-CoV-2 infection or an uninfected control (not recorded which).

The CDR3 DNA reads as TGTGCCAGCAGCCCCCGGGACAGGGGGCTCGAGCAGTACTTC. Encoded protein: CASSPRDRGLEQYF. This rearrangement joins TRBV7-8 to TRBJ2-7, with 12 positions matching TRBD1. Germline V gene data show CDR1 as SGHVS and CDR2 as FQNEAQ. The junction had 5 bases not matched to a gene; V was cut back by 5 bases and J by 6 bases. This CDR3 has 14 amino acids.

This clonotype was counted at least ten times. The chain uses TRBV28 and TRBJ2-7; D may be TRBD1 or TRBD2 (6 bases each). Trimming shortened V by 4 bases and J by 3 bases, and 16 bases separated the two germline ends. The CDR3 runs 15 residues. CDR1 is MDHEN, CDR2 SYDVKM, per germline. Written as DNA, the CDR3 is TGTGCCAGCAGTTGGTTGGGGGGCTCCCACTACGAGCAGTACTTC. Its translation: CASSWLGGSHYEQYF.

CDR3 sequence: CSAGDVSTDTQYF. In DNA, the CDR3 is TGCAGTGCAGGGGATGTTAGCACAGATACGCAGTATTTT. The rearrangement links TRBV20-1 to TRBJ2-3; TRBD1 is a possible D gene (5 bases). V shed 6 bases and J shed 0 bases, with 10 bases lying between them. Germline CDR1 reads DFQATT; CDR2 reads SNEGSKA (reference sequence). The CDR3 contains 13 residues.

This clonotype has a handful of counts. The chain employs TRBV20-1 and TRBJ2-7; the D is unclear. There are 11 residues in the CDR3. V was trimmed by 5 bases and J by 6 bases, leaving 11 bases between them. The germline V gene has CDR1 DFQATT and CDR2 SNEGSKA (reference sequence). CDR3 bases: TGCAGTGCTTTATTAGTCCTCGAGCAGTACTTC. This translates into CSALLVLEQYF.